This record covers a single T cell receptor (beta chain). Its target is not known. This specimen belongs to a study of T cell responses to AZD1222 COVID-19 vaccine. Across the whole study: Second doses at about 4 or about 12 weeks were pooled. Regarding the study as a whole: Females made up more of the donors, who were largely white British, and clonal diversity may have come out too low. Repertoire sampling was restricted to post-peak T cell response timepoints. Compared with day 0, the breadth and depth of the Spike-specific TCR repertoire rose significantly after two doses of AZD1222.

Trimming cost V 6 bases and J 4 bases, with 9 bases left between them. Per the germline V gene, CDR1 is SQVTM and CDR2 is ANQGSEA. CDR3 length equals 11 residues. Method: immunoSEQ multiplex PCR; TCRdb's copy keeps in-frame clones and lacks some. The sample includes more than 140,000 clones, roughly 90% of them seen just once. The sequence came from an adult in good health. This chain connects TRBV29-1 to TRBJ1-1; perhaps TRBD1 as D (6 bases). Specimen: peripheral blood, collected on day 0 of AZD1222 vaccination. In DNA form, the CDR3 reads TGCAGCGTCGACAGGTTCACTGAAGCTTTCTTT. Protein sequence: CSVDRFTEAFF.